This TCR beta chain stems from a study of patients and donors after allogeneic stem cell transplantation. TCRdb used MiXCR to reprocess the RT-PCR reads, holding one entry per CDR3 protein. The table shows hundreds of thousands of distinct CDR3 sequences, with 38% occurring only once. The sample holds a few counts of this clonotype. From germline, CDR1 is SGHDT and CDR2 YYEEEE. This CDR3 is 16 amino acids long. Trimming took 4 bases from V and 1 from J; bases not matched to a gene: 8. The TCR was taken from a human donor who was either an allogeneic HSCT recipient or a stem cell or donor lymphocyte infusion donor (not recorded which). It is not recorded whose cells these are; they may come from a transplant donor. Material for sequencing was blood, either unsorted or a sorted T cell fraction (not recorded which). The chain has TRBV5-6 and TRBJ2-5, with TRBD2 matching over 9 bases. CDR3 sequence (DNA): TGTGCCAGCAGCATAAGACCGGGACTAGCCCAAGAGACCCAGTACTTC. Protein sequence: CASSIRPGLAQETQYF.